The 23 T cell receptor beta chains in this list originate from one sample, sequenced in a study of beta chain features in type 1 diabetes. Study conclusions and caveats: Researchers report that Type 1 diabetes patients had moderately but significantly shorter TCRB CDR3s across all four CD4+ subsets.

Expressed TCRB transcripts were sequenced after all isolated RNA was converted to cDNA. This table comes from immunoSEQ multiplex PCR, and its TCRdb copy is limited to in-frame clones, with some not included. The data show roughly 400,000 clones, roughly a tenth seen once. No cognate antigen is known for these TCRs. The sample consisted of central memory CD4+ T cells from blood. These receptors all come from a man younger than 45 with type 1 diabetes.

This clone has more than one count but fewer than ten. The rearrangement joins TRBV19 to TRBJ2-2; unclear D gene. The germline V gene has CDR1 LNHDA and CDR2 SQIVND (reference sequence). The CDR3 consists of 15 residues. Trimming pared 3 bases from V and 1 base from J, leaving 9 bases between. The CDR3 sequence is CASSMSVGNTGELFF. CDR3 bases: TGTGCCAGTAGTATGAGCGTTGGGAACACCGGGGAGCTGTTTTTT.

The genes are TRBV27 and TRBJ2-1; 8 nucleotides agree with TRBD2. Germline CDR1 and CDR2: MNHEY and SMNVEV (reference sequence). Losses at the gene ends were 0 bases for V and 1 base for J; bases not matched to a gene: 5. CDR3 size: 17 residues. The DNA of the CDR3 is TGTGCCAGCAGTTTATCGAATCGGGGGGGTTCCTACAATGAGCAGTTCTTC. It encodes CASSLSNRGGSYNEQFF.

The V call is TRBV19, the J call TRBJ1-5, with 10 bases fitting TRBD1. V gave up 4 bases and J gave up 2 bases; unmatched junction bases: 8. CDR1 is LNHDA and CDR2 is SQIVND in the germline V gene (reference sequence). The CDR3 loop spans 17 amino acids. The CDR3: CASSTRDRGGGNQPQHF. The CDR3 region has the DNA TGTGCCAGTAGTACAAGGGACAGGGGAGGAGGCAATCAGCCCCAGCATTTT.

Only a few counts were recorded for this clone. V usage is TRBV6-5 and J usage is TRBJ2-1; possibly TRBD1 for D (6 bases). This CDR3 has 16 amino acids. Germline CDR1 reads MNHEY; CDR2 reads SVGAGI. The V gene lost 0 bases and the J gene lost 8 bases, with 17 bases spanning the gap. For the CDR3, the DNA is TGTGCCAGCAGTTACTCATCGGGACATTTCAACTATGAGCAGTTCTTC. Encoded protein: CASSYSSGHFNYEQFF.

The V call is TRBV2, the J call TRBJ1-2; D ambiguous. Trimming pared 0 bases from V and 8 bases from J, leaving 13 bases between. Germline V gene sequence: CDR1 SNHLY, CDR2 FYNNEI. This CDR3 region has 14 residues. CDR3 protein: CASSEADLGGGYTF. In DNA, the CDR3 is TGTGCCAGCAGTGAAGCGGACCTAGGAGGCGGCTACACCTTC.

The chain employs TRBV20-1 and TRBJ1-6, with D uncertain. The CDR3 is 11 residues long. Trimming stripped 3 bases from V and 15 bases from J, with 12 bases between. Germline assignment: CDR1 DFQATT and CDR2 SNEGSKA (reference sequence). CDR3 coding DNA: TGCAGTGCTAGGACCGATTCGGGCCTCCACTTT. Protein product: CSARTDSGLHF.

This clone was counted many times. The gene calls are TRBV18 and TRBJ2-2; D remains ambiguous. The CDR3 is 17 amino acids. Germline CDR1 KGHSH, CDR2 LQKENI. Trimming took 6 bases from V and 2 from J, leaving 19 bases between them. The CDR3 loop reads CASSRSSAIVNTGELFF. The CDR3 coding sequence is TGTGCCAGCTCTCGCTCTTCGGCTATCGTAAACACCGGGGAGCTGTTTTTT.

The rearrangement uses TRBV18 and TRBJ1-2; no definite D call. The CDR3 is 13 residues long. V lost 6 bases and J 7 bases, leaving 15 bases between the germline ends. CDR1 and CDR2 (germline): KGHSH, LQKENI. CDR3 DNA sequence: TGTGCCAGCTCGTACCTTGATGCGGGTGGCTACACCTTC. Translated: CASSYLDAGGYTF.

This clone showed up just a few times. The chain recombines TRBV11-3 with TRBJ2-5, with D perhaps matching TRBD2 (6 bases). Germline CDR1 and CDR2: SGHNT and YENEEA. V was clipped by 7 bases and J by 5 bases, with 11 bases between them. The length of the CDR3 is 12 residues. The CDR3 DNA reads TGTGCCAGCACCCTCGGAGGGGAGACCCAGTACTTC. Protein product: CASTLGGETQYF.

The rearrangement joins TRBV9 to TRBJ2-7, with a possible D match to TRBD1 (5 bases). This CDR3 region has 15 residues. CDR1 is SGDLS and CDR2 is YYNGEE in the germline V gene. The V end was cut by 6 bases, the J end by 0 bases, with 16 bases between. The DNA of the CDR3 is TGTGCCAGCACCTGGGGCAGAAGAAGCTCCTACGAGCAGTACTTC. This translates into CASTWGRRSSYEQYF. The full variable domain, with the rest looked up from reference TRBV9 and TRBJ2-7, is DSGVTQTPKHLITATGQRVTLRCSPRSGDLSVYWYQQSLDQGLQFLIQYYNGEERAKGNILERFSAQQFPDLHSELNLSSLELGDSALYFCASTWGRRSSYEQYFGPGTRLTVT.

V is TRBV2 and J is TRBJ1-5; D gene ambiguous. V lost 3 bases, J lost 4 bases, and 13 bases lay in between. There are 15 residues in the CDR3. The germline gives CDR1 SNHLY, CDR2 FYNNEI. The CDR3 is CASSEMGNENQPQHF. The CDR3 DNA sequence: TGTGCCAGCAGTGAGATGGGTAATGAGAATCAGCCCCAGCATTTT.

V gene TRBV5-1 combines with J gene TRBJ2-7, with 7 bases aligning to TRBD2. The CDR3 extends over 13 amino acids. V was pared by 4 bases and J by 2 bases, with 3 bases of the junction left unmatched. Germline V CDR1 and CDR2: SGHRS, YFSETQ. CDR3 DNA: TGCGCCAGCAGCCGGGAGGCCCCCTACGAGCAGTACTTC. Translated, it gives CASSREAPYEQYF.

This rearrangement joins TRBV20-1 to TRBJ2-1, with D possibly matching TRBD2 (5 bases). Germline CDR1 is DFQATT and CDR2 is SNEGSKA (reference sequence). The length of the CDR3 is 11 residues. V lost 6 bases, J lost 10 bases, and 13 bases lay in between. In nucleotides, the CDR3 is TGCAGTGCGGGGAGAGGGTTCGAGCAGTTCTTC. Residues: CSAGRGFEQFF.

The rearrangement uses TRBV29-1 and TRBJ2-1; 12 bases map to TRBD2. V lost 5 bases, J lost 8 bases, and 7 bases stayed unmatched. From germline, CDR1 is SQVTM and CDR2 ANQGSEA. This CDR3 is 14 amino acids long. CDR3 sequence (DNA): TGCAGCGTTCAGACTAGCGGGAGTTTCGATGAGCAGTTCTTC. Its protein is CSVQTSGSFDEQFF.

The V gene is TRBV5-4, the J gene TRBJ2-6; D perhaps matches TRBD1 (6 bases). Germline values: CDR1 SGHNT, CDR2 YYREEE (reference sequence). The germline V and J ends were trimmed by 4 bases and 0 bases, with 8 bases remaining between them. The CDR3 contains 15 residues. The CDR3 spells CASSPQGSGANVLTF. The CDR3 DNA sequence: TGTGCCAGCAGCCCACAGGGCTCTGGGGCCAACGTCCTGACTTTC.

This clone was seen repeatedly, ten times or more. This chain connects TRBV18 to TRBJ2-7, with D perhaps matching TRBD2 (6 bases). The CDR3 is made up of 15 amino acids. V was clipped by 3 bases and J by 0 bases, with 12 bases between them. Germline values: CDR1 KGHSH, CDR2 LQKENI. The CDR3 sequence: CASSPGVADSYEQYF. The CDR3 coding sequence is TGTGCCAGCTCACCTGGGGTAGCGGACTCCTACGAGCAGTACTTC.

Notes on this clone: A read error may account for a junction end that differs from germline. The chain recombines TRBV4-1 with TRBJ2-5; 8 bases align to TRBD2. CDR1 MGHRA and CDR2 YSYEKL come from the germline V gene. The CDR3 totals 15 residues. The CDR3 nucleotides read TGTGCCAGCAGCCAAGATCCCGGGAGGGGGGAGACCCAGTACTTC. Its translation is CASSQDPGRGETQYF.

The CDR3 DNA is TGCGCCAGCAGCACCCTTGGTCGGAGCGGGAGGCCAGATACGCAGTATTTT. Protein sequence: CASSTLGRSGRPDTQYF. This chain uses TRBV4-1 with TRBJ2-3, with 9 bases aligning to TRBD2. The CDR3 spans 17 residues. Per the germline V gene, CDR1 is MGHRA and CDR2 is YSYEKL. J was trimmed by 4 bases and V by 5 bases; bases with no gene match: 13.

The chain employs TRBV27 and TRBJ2-3; D gene ambiguous. Germline CDR1 and CDR2: MNHEY and SMNVEV (reference sequence). CDR3 size: 13 residues. Deletions cut 11 bases from V and 4 bases from J, with 16 bases between. Here the CDR3 reads CAAWASRADTQYF. The CDR3 DNA is TGTGCCGCCTGGGCTAGTCGGGCAGATACGCAGTATTTT.

This clone turned up a few times. The chain combines TRBV29-1 with TRBJ1-2; no clear D gene. V lost 3 bases to trimming and J lost 4 bases, with 9 bases between them. The CDR3 covers 12 residues. Looked up from germline, CDR1 is SQVTM and CDR2 is ANQGSEA. In nucleotides, the CDR3 is TGCAGCGTTGATACCGCAGGCTATGGCTACACCTTC. As protein: CSVDTAGYGYTF.

This clone showed up many times. The chain uses TRBV23-1 and TRBJ1-5; D uncertain. TRBV23-1 is designated an ORF whose function remains uncertain. The V end lost 0 bases, the J end lost 11 bases, and 14 bases lay between the germline ends. The length of the CDR3 is 14 residues. The CDR3 DNA follows: TGCGCCAGCAGTCAATCTCCGGGGAGAACAGCCCAGCATTTT. The encoded protein is CASSQSPGRTAQHF.

The chain combines TRBV28 with TRBJ1-5; a weak D match, TRBD1 (6 bases). Germline-derived CDR1 and CDR2 are MDHEN and SYDVKM. This CDR3 has 14 residues. V lost 1 base and J 7 bases, leaving 11 bases between the germline ends. CDR3 sequence: CASSLSQGWQPQHF. CDR3 nucleotides: TGTGCCAGCAGTTTATCACAGGGATGGCAGCCCCAGCATTTT.

This clone has a handful of counts. Distinct nucleotide sequences in the sample also encode this CDR3. The rearrangement links TRBV5-4 to TRBJ1-5; D gene ambiguous. The CDR3 has 13 residues. The V end was cut by 2 bases, the J end by 4 bases, with 7 bases between. Germline loops: CDR1 SGHNT, CDR2 YYREEE (reference sequence). CDR3 in amino acids: CASSFQGNQPQHF. The CDR3 coding sequence is TGTGCCAGCAGCTTTCAAGGGAATCAGCCCCAGCATTTT.